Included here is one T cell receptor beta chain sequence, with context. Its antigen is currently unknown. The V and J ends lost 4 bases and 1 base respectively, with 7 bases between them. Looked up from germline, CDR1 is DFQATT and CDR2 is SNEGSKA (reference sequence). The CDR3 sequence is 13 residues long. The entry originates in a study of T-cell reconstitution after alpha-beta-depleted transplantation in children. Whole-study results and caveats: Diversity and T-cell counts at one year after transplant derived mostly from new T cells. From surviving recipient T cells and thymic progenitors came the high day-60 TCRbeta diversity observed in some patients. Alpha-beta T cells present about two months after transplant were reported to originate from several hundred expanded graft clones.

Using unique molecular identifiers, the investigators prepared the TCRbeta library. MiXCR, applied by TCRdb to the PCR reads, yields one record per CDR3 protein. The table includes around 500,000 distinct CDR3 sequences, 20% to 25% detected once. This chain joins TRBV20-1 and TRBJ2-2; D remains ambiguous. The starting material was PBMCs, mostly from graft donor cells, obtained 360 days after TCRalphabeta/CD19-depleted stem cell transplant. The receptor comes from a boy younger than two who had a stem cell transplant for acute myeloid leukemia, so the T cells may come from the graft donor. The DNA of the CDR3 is TGCAGTGCTAATGGCCGGAACACCGGGGAGCTGTTTTTT. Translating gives CSANGRNTGELFF.